The 3 T cell receptor beta chains presented below share a single source sample, sequenced in a study of cytomegalovirus exposure and HLA in healthy donors. TCRdb's table, derived via immunoSEQ multiplex PCR, lists solely in-frame clones and lacks some. This sample carries under 50,000 clones, about 93% of them seen once, and the ten largest clones take less than 9.5%. Sequenced input: PBMCs. The source is a woman between 18 and 29 years old in good health and CMV-seropositive.

The rearrangement uses TRBV28 and TRBJ2-7; TRBD1 matches at 7 bases. The germline V gene encodes CDR1 MDHEN and CDR2 SYDVKM. The CDR3 is 13 residues long. The junction had 2 bases not matched to a gene; V was cut back by 6 bases and J by 0 bases. CDR3 sequence: CASRGTDSYEQYF. The CDR3 DNA follows: TGTGCCAGCAGGGGGACAGACTCCTACGAGCAGTACTTC.

There are a few counts of this clone. The chain carries TRBV6-1 and TRBJ1-1; D gene unclear. Germline V gene lookup returns CDR1 MNHNS and CDR2 SASEGT. Between the trimmed V and J ends, which lost 6 bases and 6 bases, there was a span of 8 bases. This CDR3 is 11 amino acids long. CDR3 DNA sequence: TGTGCCAGCAGCCGACTAGCTGAAGCTTTCTTT. It codes for CASSRLAEAFF.

There are a few counts of this clone. This rearrangement joins TRBV11-3 to TRBJ1-5, with a weak D call TRBD1 (5 bases). CDR1 is SGHNT and CDR2 is YENEEA in the germline V gene. V was cut by 4 bases and J by 1 base, with 23 bases left in between. The CDR3 has 19 amino acids. CDR3 nucleotides: TGTGCCAGCAGCTCCTCGACGTCCAGGGTTGGTCAAAGCAATCAGCCCCAGCATTTT. Its protein is CASSSSTSRVGQSNQPQHF.